Here is one TCR beta chain with its context. This sample is part of a study of blood T cell repertoires in COVID-19. In the authors' workflow: Nucleated cell counts were estimated from reference gene primer amplification. Some clones are missing from TCRdb's copy, which holds only in-frame ones; the method was immunoSEQ multiplex PCR. The DNA was the basis for D and trimming; V, J and clone size are from that table. The table lists fewer than 400,000 clones, roughly 87% of them singletons, with about 8.9% in the top ten. The CDR3 extends over 16 amino acids. V shed 3 bases and J shed 2 bases, with 15 bases lying between them. CDR1 is SGDLS and CDR2 is YYNGEE in the germline V gene.

The sample comprised PBMCs or T cells enriched from blood (not recorded which). The J gene is TRBJ1-3, the V gene TRBV9; a weak D match, TRBD1 (6 bases). This sequence was found in a woman younger than 30 who had recovered from COVID-19. The CDR3 DNA sequence: TGTGCCAGCAGCGCACAGGGCGCGTTAGCTGGAAACACCATATATTTT. Its translation: CASSAQGALAGNTIYF.